The clone carrying this T cell receptor beta chain was seen a handful of times. What it binds is not known. The record originates from a study of blood T cells in healthy people across ages. Regarding the study as a whole: Because donor CMV status was unknown, expanded clonotype changes were possibly confounded.

A second roughly 7 to 12 cycle PCR used barcoded and J-beta primers. TCRdb re-derived calls from the 5' RACE reads in MiXCR, one entry per CDR3 protein. This table holds around 650,000 distinct CDR3 sequences, 35% to 50% found once. Trimming left V 2 bases short and J 4 bases short, with 11 bases between. CDR3 length: 14 residues. Germline CDR1 reads MNHEY; CDR2 reads SVGEGT. Each of the donors had roughly 9.7 milliliters of peripheral blood drawn into EDTA-treated Vacutainer tubes. Extraction of total RNA produced a minimum of 5 micrograms from each sample. This receptor was obtained from a man older than 75 in good health. The source material was blood. This chain joins TRBV6-2 or TRBV6-3 and TRBJ1-2, with no clear D. CDR3: CASSYAGYVYGYTF. The CDR3 DNA reads as TGTGCCAGCAGTTACGCGGGCTACGTCTATGGCTACACCTTC.